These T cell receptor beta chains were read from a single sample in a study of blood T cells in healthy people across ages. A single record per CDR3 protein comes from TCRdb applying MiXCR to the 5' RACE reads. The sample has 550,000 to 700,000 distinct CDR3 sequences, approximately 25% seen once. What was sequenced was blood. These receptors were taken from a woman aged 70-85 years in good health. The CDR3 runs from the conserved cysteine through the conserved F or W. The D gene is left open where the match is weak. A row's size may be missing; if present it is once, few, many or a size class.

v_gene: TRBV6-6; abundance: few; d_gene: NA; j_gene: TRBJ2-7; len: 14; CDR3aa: CASSRRLAGYEQYF; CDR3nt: TGTGCCAGCAGTCGTCGGCTAGCTGGGTACGAGCAGTACTTC
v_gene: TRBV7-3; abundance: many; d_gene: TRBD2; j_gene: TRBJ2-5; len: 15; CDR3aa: CASSTSGDLQETQYF; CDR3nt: TGTGCCAGCAGCACCAGCGGGGACCTCCAAGAGACCCAGTACTTC
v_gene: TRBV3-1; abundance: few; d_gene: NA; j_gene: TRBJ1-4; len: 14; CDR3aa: CASSDGPGDEKLFF; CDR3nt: TGTGCCAGCAGCGACGGTCCGGGGGATGAAAAACTGTTTTTT
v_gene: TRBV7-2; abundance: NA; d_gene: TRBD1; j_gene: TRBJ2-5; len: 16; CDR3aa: CASSLQGAGNQETQYF; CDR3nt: TGTGCCAGCAGCCTCCAGGGGGCCGGAAACCAAGAGACCCAGTACTTC
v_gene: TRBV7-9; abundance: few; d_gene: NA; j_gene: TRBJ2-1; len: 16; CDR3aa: CASSLGRTSSYNEQSF; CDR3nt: TGTGCCAGCAGCTTAGGAAGGACATCCTCCTACAATGAGCAGTCCTTC
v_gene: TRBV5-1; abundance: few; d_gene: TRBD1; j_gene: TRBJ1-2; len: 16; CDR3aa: CASSPVTGAATYGYTF; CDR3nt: TGCGCCAGCAGCCCTGTGACAGGGGCGGCCACCTATGGCTACACCTTC
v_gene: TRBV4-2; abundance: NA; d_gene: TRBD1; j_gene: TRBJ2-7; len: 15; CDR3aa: CASSQGTGWDYEQYF; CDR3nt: TGTGCCAGCAGCCAAGGGACAGGGTGGGACTACGAGCAGTACTTC
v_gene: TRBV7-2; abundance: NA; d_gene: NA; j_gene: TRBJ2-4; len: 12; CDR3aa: CASGFLENIQYF; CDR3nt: TGTGCCAGCGGGTTCCTTGAAAACATTCAGTACTTC
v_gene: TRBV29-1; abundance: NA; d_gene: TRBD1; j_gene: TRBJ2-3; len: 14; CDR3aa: CSFRRDRGSDTQYF; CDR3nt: TGCAGCTTCCGCCGGGACAGGGGGTCCGATACGCAGTATTTT
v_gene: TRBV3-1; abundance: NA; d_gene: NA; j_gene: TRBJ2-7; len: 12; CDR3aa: CASSRRPGEQYF; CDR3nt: TGTGCCAGCAGCCGCCGCCCGGGAGAGCAGTACTTC
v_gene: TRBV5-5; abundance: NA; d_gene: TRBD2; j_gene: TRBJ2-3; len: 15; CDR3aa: CASSFSGTSGDTQYF; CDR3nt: TGTGCCAGCAGCTTTTCCGGGACTAGCGGAGATACGCAGTATTTT
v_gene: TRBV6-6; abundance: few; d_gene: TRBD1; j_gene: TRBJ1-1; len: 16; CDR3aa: CASSSPGGSAGTEAFF; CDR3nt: TGTGCCAGCAGTTCTCCAGGGGGCTCGGCGGGGACTGAAGCTTTCTTT
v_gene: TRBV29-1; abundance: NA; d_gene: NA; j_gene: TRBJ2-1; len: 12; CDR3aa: CSVRGLNNEQFF; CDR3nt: TGCAGCGTTCGGGGCTTAAACAATGAGCAGTTCTTC
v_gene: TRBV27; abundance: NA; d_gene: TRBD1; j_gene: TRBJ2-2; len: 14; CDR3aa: CATRRTGGTGELFF; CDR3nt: TGTGCCACCCGGAGGACAGGGGGCACCGGGGAGCTGTTTTTT
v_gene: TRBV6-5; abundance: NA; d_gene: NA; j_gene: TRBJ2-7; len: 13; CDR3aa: CVSRRGTVYEQYF; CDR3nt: TGTGTCAGCAGACGAGGGACCGTGTACGAGCAGTACTTC
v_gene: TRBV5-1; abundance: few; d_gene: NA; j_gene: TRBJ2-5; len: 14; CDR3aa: CASSHSWVEETQYF; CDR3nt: TGCGCCAGCAGCCACTCTTGGGTTGAGGAGACCCAGTACTTC
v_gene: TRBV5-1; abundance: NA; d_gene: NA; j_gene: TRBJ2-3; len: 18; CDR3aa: CASSFSLRRGRNTDTQYF; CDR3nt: TGCGCCAGCAGCTTCTCACTAAGACGGGGACGGAACACAGATACGCAGTATTTT
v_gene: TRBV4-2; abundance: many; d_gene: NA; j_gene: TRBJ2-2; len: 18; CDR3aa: CASSPESGGRTTTGELFF; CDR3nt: TGTGCCAGCAGCCCCGAATCGGGGGGCAGGACTACTACCGGGGAGCTGTTTTTT
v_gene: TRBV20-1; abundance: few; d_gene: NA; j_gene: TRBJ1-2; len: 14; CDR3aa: CSARTFGQSNGYTF; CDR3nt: TGCAGTGCTAGAACATTCGGGCAGAGCAACGGCTACACCTTC
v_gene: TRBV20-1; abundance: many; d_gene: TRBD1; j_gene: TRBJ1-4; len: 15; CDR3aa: CSARDHQGAGEKLFF; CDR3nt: TGCAGTGCTAGAGATCACCAGGGGGCGGGTGAAAAACTGTTTTTT
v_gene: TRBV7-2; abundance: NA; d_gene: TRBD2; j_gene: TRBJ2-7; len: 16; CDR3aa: CASSLLSSGGPYEQYF; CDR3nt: TGTGCCAGCAGCTTACTATCTAGCGGGGGACCCTACGAGCAGTACTTC
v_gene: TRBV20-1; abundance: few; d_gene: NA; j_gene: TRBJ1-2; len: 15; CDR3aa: CSARDKLSSNYGYTF; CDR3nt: TGCAGTGCTAGGGACAAACTGAGTTCTAACTATGGCTACACCTTC
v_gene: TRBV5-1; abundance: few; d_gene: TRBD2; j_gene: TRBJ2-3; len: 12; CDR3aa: CASSFDSGTQYF; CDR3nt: TGCGCCAGCAGCTTCGATAGCGGGACGCAGTATTTT
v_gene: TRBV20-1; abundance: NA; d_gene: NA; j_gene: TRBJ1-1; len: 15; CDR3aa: CSASAAGIFRTEAFF; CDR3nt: TGCAGTGCTAGCGCGGCAGGTATTTTTAGAACTGAAGCTTTCTTT
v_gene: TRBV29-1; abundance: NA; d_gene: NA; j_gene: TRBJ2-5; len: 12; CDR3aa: CSVERVRETQYF; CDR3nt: TGCAGCGTTGAAAGGGTTAGGGAGACCCAGTACTTC
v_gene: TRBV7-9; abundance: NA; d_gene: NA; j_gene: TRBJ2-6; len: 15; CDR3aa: CASSSRMLGANVLTF; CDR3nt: TGTGCCAGCAGCTCCCGGATGCTTGGGGCCAACGTCCTGACTTTC
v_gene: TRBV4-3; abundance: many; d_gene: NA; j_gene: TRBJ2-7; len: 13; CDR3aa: CASSPGPGRGQYF; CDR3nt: TGCGCCAGCAGCCCGGGACCAGGCCGGGGGCAGTACTTC
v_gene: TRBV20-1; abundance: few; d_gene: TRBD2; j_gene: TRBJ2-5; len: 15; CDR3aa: CSASLAGGVRETQYF; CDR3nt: TGCAGTGCTAGTCTAGCGGGGGGGGTCAGAGAGACCCAGTACTTC
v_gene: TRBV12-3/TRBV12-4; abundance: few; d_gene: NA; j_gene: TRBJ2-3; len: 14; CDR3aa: CASSLRYSTDTQYF; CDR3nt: TGTGCCAGCAGTTTAAGGTACTCGACAGACACGCAGTATTTT
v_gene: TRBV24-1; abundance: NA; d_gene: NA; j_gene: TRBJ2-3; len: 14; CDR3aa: CATSSPGSTDTQYF; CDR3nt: TGTGCCACCAGTTCTCCAGGGAGCACAGATACGCAGTATTTT
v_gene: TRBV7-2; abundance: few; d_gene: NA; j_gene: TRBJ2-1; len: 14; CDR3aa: CASSLGGANTEQFF; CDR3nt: TGTGCCAGCAGCTTAGGGGGGGCCAACACTGAGCAGTTCTTC
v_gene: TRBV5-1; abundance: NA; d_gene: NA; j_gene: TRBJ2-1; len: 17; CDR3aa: CASSSGGGDPPYNEQFF; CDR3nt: TGCGCCAGCAGCTCGGGCGGTGGGGACCCCCCTTACAATGAGCAGTTCTTC
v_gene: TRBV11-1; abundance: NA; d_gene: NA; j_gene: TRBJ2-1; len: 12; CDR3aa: CASSFSGLEQFF; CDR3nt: TGTGCCAGCAGCTTTTCCGGCCTTGAGCAGTTCTTC
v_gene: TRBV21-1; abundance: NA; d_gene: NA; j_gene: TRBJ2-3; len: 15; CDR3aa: CASSKAGLVADTQYF; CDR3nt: TGTGCCAGCAGCAAAGCTGGACTAGTCGCAGATACGCAGTATTTT
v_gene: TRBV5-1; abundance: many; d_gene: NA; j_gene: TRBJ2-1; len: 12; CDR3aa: CASSPSQREQFF; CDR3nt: TGCGCCAGCAGTCCATCACAGCGTGAGCAGTTCTTC
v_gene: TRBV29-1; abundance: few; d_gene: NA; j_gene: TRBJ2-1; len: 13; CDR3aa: CRVEPPVGNEQFF; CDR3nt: TGCCGCGTTGAGCCCCCAGTGGGCAATGAGCAGTTCTTC
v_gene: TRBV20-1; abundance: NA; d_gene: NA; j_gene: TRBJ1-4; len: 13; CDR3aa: CSASQGTNEKLFF; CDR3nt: TGCAGTGCTTCACAGGGAACTAATGAAAAACTGTTTTTT
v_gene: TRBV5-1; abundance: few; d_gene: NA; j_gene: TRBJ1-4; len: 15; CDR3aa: CASSNAGSWNEKLFF; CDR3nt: TGCGCCAGCAGCAACGCCGGGTCTTGGAATGAAAAACTGTTTTTT
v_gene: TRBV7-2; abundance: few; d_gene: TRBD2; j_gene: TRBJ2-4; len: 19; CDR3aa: CASSLVGLFSGGLGNIQYF; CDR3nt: TGTGCCAGCAGCTTAGTGGGTCTCTTTAGCGGGGGGCTTGGGAACATTCAGTACTTC
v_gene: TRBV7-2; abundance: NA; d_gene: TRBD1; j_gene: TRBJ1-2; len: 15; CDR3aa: CASSSAWGQGNGYTF; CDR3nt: TGTGCCAGCAGCTCGGCATGGGGACAGGGAAATGGCTACACCTTC
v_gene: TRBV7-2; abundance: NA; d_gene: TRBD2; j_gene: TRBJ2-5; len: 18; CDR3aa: CASSSLVSSGGAKETQYF; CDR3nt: TGTGCCAGCAGCTCCTTGGTGTCTAGCGGGGGGGCCAAAGAGACCCAGTACTTC
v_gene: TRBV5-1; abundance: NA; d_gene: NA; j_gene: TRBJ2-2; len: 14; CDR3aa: CASRDDGNTGELFF; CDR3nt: TGCGCCAGCAGAGATGACGGAAACACCGGGGAGCTGTTTTTT
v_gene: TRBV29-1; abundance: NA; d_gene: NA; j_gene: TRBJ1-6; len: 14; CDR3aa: CSVGVDSYNSPLHF; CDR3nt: TGCAGCGTTGGAGTGGACTCCTATAATTCACCCCTCCACTTT
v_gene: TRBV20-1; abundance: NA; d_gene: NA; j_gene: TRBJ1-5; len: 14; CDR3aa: CSAQDYRVGQPQHF; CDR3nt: TGCAGTGCTCAAGATTACAGGGTCGGACAGCCCCAGCATTTT
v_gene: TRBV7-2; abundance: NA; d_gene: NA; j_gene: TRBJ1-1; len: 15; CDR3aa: CASSPQTEVNTEAFF; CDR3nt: TGTGCCAGCAGCCCTCAGACAGAAGTGAACACTGAAGCTTTCTTT
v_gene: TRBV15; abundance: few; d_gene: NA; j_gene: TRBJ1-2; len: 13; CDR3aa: CATSRDLGNGYTF; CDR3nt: TGTGCCACCAGCAGAGATCTGGGGAATGGCTACACCTTC
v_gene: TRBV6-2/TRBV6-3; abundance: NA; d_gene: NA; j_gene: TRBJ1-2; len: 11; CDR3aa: CASSYFFGYTF; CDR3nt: TGTGCCAGCAGTTACTTCTTCGGCTACACCTTC
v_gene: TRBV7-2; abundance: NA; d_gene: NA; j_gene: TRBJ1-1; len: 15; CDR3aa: CASSLAATLNTEAFF; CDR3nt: TGTGCCAGCAGCTTAGCGGCAACCCTGAACACTGAAGCTTTCTTT
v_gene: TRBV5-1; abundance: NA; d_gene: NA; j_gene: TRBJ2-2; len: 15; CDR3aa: CASGERGMNTGELFF; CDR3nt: TGCGCCAGCGGAGAGAGGGGGATGAACACCGGGGAGCTGTTTTTT
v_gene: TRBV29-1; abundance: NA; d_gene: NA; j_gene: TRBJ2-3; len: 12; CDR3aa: CSVDATTDTQYF; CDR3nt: TGCAGCGTTGATGCTACCACAGATACGCAGTATTTT
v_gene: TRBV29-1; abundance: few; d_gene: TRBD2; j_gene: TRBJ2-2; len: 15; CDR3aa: CSLRTSGGSTGELFF; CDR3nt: TGCAGCCTACGGACTAGCGGGGGATCCACCGGGGAGCTGTTTTTT
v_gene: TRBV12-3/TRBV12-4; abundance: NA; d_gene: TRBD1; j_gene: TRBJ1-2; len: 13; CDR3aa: CASSVDRGYGYTF; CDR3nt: TGTGCCAGCAGTGTGGACAGGGGCTATGGCTACACCTTC
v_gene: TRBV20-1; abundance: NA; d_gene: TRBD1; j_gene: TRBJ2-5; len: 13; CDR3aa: CSARRTGERVQYF; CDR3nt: TGCAGTGCTAGAAGGACAGGAGAAAGAGTCCAGTACTTC
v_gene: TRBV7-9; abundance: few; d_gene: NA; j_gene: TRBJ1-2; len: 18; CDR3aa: CVSSLAGGQRFSNYGYTF; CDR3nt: TGTGTCAGCAGCTTAGCGGGCGGACAGAGATTTTCTAACTATGGCTACACCTTC